This TCR beta chain stems from a study of CD8 T cells in ankylosing spondylitis. Whole-study results and caveats: Earlier studies detected some motif variants in reactive arthritis synovial fluid and blood. Disease-linked clones were CD8+ and relatively rare in peripheral blood. Matched synovial fluid from ankylosing spondylitis patients was reported to be enriched for disease-linked clones. Characteristic of ankylosing spondylitis blood, it appeared, was a TCR beta motif comprising several highly homologous variants.

CDR3 length: 13 amino acids. Germline V gene sequence: CDR1 MGHDK, CDR2 SYGVNS. Trimming removed 6 bases from V and 4 bases from J; junction bases left unmatched: 3. This clonotype appeared many times. What it recognizes is unknown. Quantitative 5'-RACE with molecular barcodes produced the TCR beta libraries. TCRdb itself ran the 5' RACE reads through MiXCR, one entry per CDR3 protein. Of 350,000 to 550,000 distinct CDR3 sequences in the sample, roughly 25% were seen once. This clonotype was sampled from a male donor with ankylosing spondylitis. Sequences were obtained from blood, either unsorted or a sorted T cell fraction (not recorded which). The gene calls are TRBV25-1 and TRBJ2-1; TRBD2 matches at 7 bases. CDR3 in DNA: TGTGCCAGCAGCGGGAGGAATTACAATGAGCAGTTCTTC. As protein: CASSGRNYNEQFF.